The clone carrying this T cell receptor (beta chain) was detected many times. With 3 bases removed from V and 1 base from J, the gap between germline ends came to 9 bases. The germline gives CDR1 DFQATT, CDR2 SNEGSKA (reference sequence). The CDR3 runs 13 residues. The sample is drawn from a study of human T cells and chemical hapten exposure. TCRdb analysed the RACE reads with MiXCR anew, one entry per CDR3 protein. Found here are some 89,000 distinct CDR3 sequences, about 9.4% of them singletons; the top ten hold over 2%. As to time point: patch test 2, 6 weeks after DPC sensitization. The treatment: therapeutic diphenylcyclopropenone sensitization with weekly scalp DPC.

This clonotype originated in a woman aged 25 to 39 with alopecia areata. Some clones in this sample may be carry-over from other donors' samples. The chain uses TRBV20-1 and TRBJ1-1, with a possible D match to TRBD1 (5 bases). Specimen: whole blood, collected in connection with sensitization to the hapten diphenylcyclopropenone (DPC). The CDR3 sequence: CSARGRGNTEAFF. In DNA form, the CDR3 reads TGCAGTGCTAGGGGGCGGGGGAACACTGAAGCTTTCTTT.